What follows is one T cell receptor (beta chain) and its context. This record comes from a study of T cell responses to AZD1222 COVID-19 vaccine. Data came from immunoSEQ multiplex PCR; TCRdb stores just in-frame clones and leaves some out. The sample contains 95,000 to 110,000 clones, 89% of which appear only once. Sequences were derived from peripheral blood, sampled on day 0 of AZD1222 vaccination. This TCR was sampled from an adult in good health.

The CDR3 DNA is TGCGCCAGCAGCCAAGAACCCAGGTTTAAGCAGTACTTC. Translation gives CASSQEPRFKQYF. The genes are TRBV4-1 and TRBJ2-7; D unclear. The CDR3 consists of 13 residues. Trimming stripped 0 bases from V and 8 bases from J, with 11 bases between. The germline V gene has CDR1 MGHRA and CDR2 YSYEKL.